This T cell receptor (beta chain) appears in the sequencing data of a study of T cell changes during pregnancy in multiple sclerosis. Profiling relied on immunoSEQ multiplex PCR, and the TCRdb table lists in-frame clones only, not all of them. The table records 100,000 to 140,000 clones, 85% to 95% of them present only once. CDR3 length equals 15 residues. J lost 5 bases, V lost 2 bases, and 8 bases had no gene match. Germline V gene data show CDR1 as KGHSH and CDR2 as LQKENI. The chain employs TRBV18 and TRBJ2-7; 8 nucleotides match TRBD1. Specimen: peripheral blood, collected in the third trimester of pregnancy. This clonotype was obtained from a female donor in good health, enrolled as a control in a pregnancy study. In DNA, the CDR3 is TGTGCCAGCTCACCATACCAAGGACAGGGCGACGAGCAGTACTTC. Translated, it gives CASSPYQGQGDEQYF.